This T cell receptor (beta chain) was identified in a study of T-cell memory formation after mild COVID-19. Study at large: Each donor largely had its own TCR clusters.

TCR alpha and TCR beta cDNA libraries with sample barcodes and UMIs came from 5'RACE using constant-segment primers. TCRdb processed the 5' RACE reads anew with MiXCR; each CDR3 protein has one entry. The sample lists almost 550,000 distinct CDR3 sequences; around 20% were seen once. A word on this clonotype: Its antigen is unknown.

General study results and limits: Contracting CD4+ clones were located mainly in CM and EM, and CD8+ clones in EMRA.

The sequencing input was PBMCs or a T cell subset sorted from them (not recorded which). This sequence was found in an adult woman who had mild COVID-19 (a few samples of this study predate the infection). Cell type and time point are not known.

CDR3 coding DNA: TGTGCCAGCAGACAGGGCGGGAACACTGAAGCTTTCTTT. Translation gives CASRQGGNTEAFF. The chain has TRBV3-1 and TRBJ1-1; tentatively, D is TRBD1 (6 bases). Germline V lookup: CDR1 LGHDT, CDR2 YNNKEL (reference sequence). The CDR3 extends over 13 amino acids. V dropped 6 bases and J dropped 1 base, with 9 bases sitting between them. The entire variable domain, with the rest obtained from reference TRBV3-1 and TRBJ1-1, is as follows: DTAVSQTPKYLVTQMGNDKSIKCEQNLGHDTMYWYKQDSKKFLKIMFSYNNKELIINETVPNRFSPKSPDKAHLNLHINSLELGDSAVYFCASRQGGNTEAFFGQGTRLTVV.